This TCR beta chain was captured by sequencing in a study of T cell changes during pregnancy in multiple sclerosis. The germline V and J ends were trimmed by 11 bases and 8 bases, with 16 bases remaining between them. This CDR3 is 12 amino acids long. Germline loops: CDR1 MDHEN, CDR2 SYDVKM. Assay used: immunoSEQ multiplex PCR; TCRdb lists only in-frame clones, some missing. Of approximately 33,000 clones in the sample, about 92% were seen once. This TCR was sampled from a female donor with multiple sclerosis, enrolled in a pregnancy study. Sequencing used CD4+ T cells from peripheral blood mononuclear cells, obtained after pregnancy. This rearrangement joins TRBV28 to TRBJ2-1, with D possibly being TRBD2 (6 bases). DNA of the CDR3: TGTGCCCAGGGAGGCAGAGGCCATGAGCAGTTCTTC. Its protein is CAQGGRGHEQFF.